This T cell receptor beta chain appears in the sequencing data of a study of T-cell reconstitution after alpha-beta-depleted transplantation in children. The library targeted TCRbeta and was prepared with unique molecular identifiers. TCRdb reanalysed the PCR reads using MiXCR and keeps one entry per CDR3 protein. This table holds 450,000 to 550,000 distinct CDR3 sequences, 9.5% to 12% found once. General observations from the study: T-cell counts and diversity at one year following transplant were attributed mainly to newly produced T cells.

CDR1 is GTSNPN, CDR2 SVGIG, per germline (reference sequence). The V end lost 2 bases, the J end lost 2 bases, and 10 bases lay between the germline ends. The CDR3 covers 14 residues. Regarding this clonotype: Its specificity is not known.

The V call is TRBV30, the J call TRBJ1-5; possible D gene TRBD1, 5 bases. The sequence was obtained from a female patient aged 2-10 years who had a stem cell transplant for aplastic anemia, so the T cells may come from the graft donor. The material sequenced was PBMCs, mostly from graft donor cells, taken 180 days after TCRalphabeta/CD19-depleted stem cell transplant. The CDR3 loop reads CAWSKGMGNQPQHF. The CDR3 region has the DNA TGTGCCTGGAGTAAGGGGATGGGCAATCAGCCCCAGCATTTT.